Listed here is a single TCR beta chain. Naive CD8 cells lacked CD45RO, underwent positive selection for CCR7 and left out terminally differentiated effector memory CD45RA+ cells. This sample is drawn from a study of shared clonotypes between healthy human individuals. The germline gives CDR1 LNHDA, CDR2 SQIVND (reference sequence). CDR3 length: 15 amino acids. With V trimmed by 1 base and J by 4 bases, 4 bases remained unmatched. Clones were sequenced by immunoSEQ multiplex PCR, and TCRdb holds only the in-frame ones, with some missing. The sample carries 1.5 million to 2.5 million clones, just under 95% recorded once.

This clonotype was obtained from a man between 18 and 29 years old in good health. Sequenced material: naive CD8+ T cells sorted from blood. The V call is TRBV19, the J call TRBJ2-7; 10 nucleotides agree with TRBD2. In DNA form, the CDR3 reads TGTGCCAGTAGTATAGCTTCTAGCGGGGGTTACGAGCAGTACTTC. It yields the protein CASSIASSGGYEQYF.